This T cell receptor beta chain was identified in a study of response to subunit inactivated influenza vaccine. Study-wide points: Few additional T cells are recruited per seasonal influenza vaccination, authors suggested.

Germline loops: CDR1 SGHKS, CDR2 YYEKEE (reference sequence). The CDR3 covers 17 residues. V shed 0 bases, J shed 3 bases, and the junction held 6 bases outside the gene matches. Worth noting for this clonotype: Its antigen is not known.

TCRdb recomputed calls from the RT-PCR reads with MiXCR, one row per CDR3 protein. The sample yields a few hundred thousand distinct CDR3 sequences, roughly 7.6% seen once. Sequenced material: PBMCs from blood, taken around 2 years after vaccination. V gene TRBV5-5 combines with J gene TRBJ1-5; 10 bases are shared with TRBD1. This receptor was identified in a man between 50 and 75 years old who received an inactivated influenza vaccine. The CDR3 is CASSLEWTGGFNQPQHF. The CDR3, as DNA: TGTGCCAGCAGCTTGGAATGGACAGGGGGTTTCAATCAGCCCCAGCATTTT.